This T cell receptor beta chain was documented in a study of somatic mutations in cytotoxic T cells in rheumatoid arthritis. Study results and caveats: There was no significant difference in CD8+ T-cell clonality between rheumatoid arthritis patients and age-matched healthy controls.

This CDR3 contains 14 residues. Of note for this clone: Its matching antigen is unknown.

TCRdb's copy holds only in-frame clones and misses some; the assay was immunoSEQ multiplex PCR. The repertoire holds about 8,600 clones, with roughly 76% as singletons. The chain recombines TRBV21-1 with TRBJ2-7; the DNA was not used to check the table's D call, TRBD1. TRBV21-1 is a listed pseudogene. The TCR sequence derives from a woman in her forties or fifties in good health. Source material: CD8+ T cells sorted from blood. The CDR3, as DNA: TGTGCCAGCAGCAACCGGGACATACACTACGAGCAGTACTTC. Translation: CASSNRDIHYEQYF.